The 2 T cell receptor beta chains below come from one sample, sequenced in a study of T-cell memory formation after mild COVID-19. TCRdb ran MiXCR on the 5' RACE reads and lists one entry per CDR3 protein. Of about 400,000 distinct CDR3 sequences in the sample, around an eighth were seen once. The sample consisted of PBMCs or a T cell subset sorted from them (not recorded which). Source of these receptors: a man between 18 and 29 years old who had mild COVID-19 (a few samples of this study predate the infection). Cell type and time point are not known.

This chain connects TRBV2 to TRBJ2-2; a weak D match, TRBD1 (5 bases). With 2 bases removed from V and 3 bases from J, the gap between germline ends came to 10 bases. CDR1 is SNHLY and CDR2 is FYNNEI in the germline V gene. CDR3 length: 15 residues. The CDR3 protein is CASSEIGRDTGELFF. The CDR3 nucleotides read TGTGCCAGCAGTGAAATTGGCAGGGACACCGGGGAGCTGTTTTTT.

This sequence joins TRBV6-6 and TRBJ1-5, with a tentative D call TRBD1 (5 bases). The germline V gene has CDR1 MNHNY and CDR2 SVGAGI (reference sequence). Trimming left V 5 bases short and J 4 bases short, with 12 bases between. The CDR3 has 14 amino acids. The CDR3 reads CASSPGYLNQPQHF. CDR3 nucleotides: TGTGCCAGCAGTCCAGGGTACCTAAATCAGCCCCAGCATTTT.